The clone carrying this T cell receptor (beta chain) was seen a few times. The sample originates from a study of early T cells in non-severe SARS-CoV-2 infection. cDNA molecules, individually, were tagged with unique molecular identifiers. TCRdb re-called the 5' RACE reads with MiXCR, one entry per CDR3 protein. The sample yields around 70,000 distinct CDR3 sequences, about a tenth seen once. This clonotype was obtained from an adult who was a healthcare worker with PCR-confirmed SARS-CoV-2 infection or an uninfected control (not recorded which). Sequencing was performed on whole blood, taken at baseline.

Here the CDR3 reads CATSDSGRSSNQPQHF. CDR3 in DNA: TGTGCCACCAGTGACAGCGGACGGAGTAGCAATCAGCCCCAGCATTTT. The chain is built from TRBV24-1 and TRBJ1-5; D is ambiguous. The V gene's germline CDR1 is KGHDR and CDR2 SFDVKD. CDR3 length: 16 residues. Trimming shortened V by 4 bases and J by 0 bases, and 12 bases separated the two germline ends.